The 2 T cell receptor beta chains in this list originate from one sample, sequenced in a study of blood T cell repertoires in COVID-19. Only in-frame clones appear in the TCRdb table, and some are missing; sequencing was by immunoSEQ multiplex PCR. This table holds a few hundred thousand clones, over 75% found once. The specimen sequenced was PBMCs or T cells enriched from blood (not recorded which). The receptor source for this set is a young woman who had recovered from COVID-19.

CDR3 region: CASRVSGTGGNEQFF. For the CDR3, the DNA is TGCGCCAGCAGGGTTTCCGGGACAGGGGGCAATGAGCAGTTCTTC. The chain is built from TRBV5-1 and TRBJ2-1; 11 nucleotides match TRBD1. After removal of 5 bases from V and 6 bases from J, the junction contained 7 bases not matched to a gene. Germline V gene data show CDR1 as SGHRS and CDR2 as YFSETQ. The CDR3 contains 15 residues.

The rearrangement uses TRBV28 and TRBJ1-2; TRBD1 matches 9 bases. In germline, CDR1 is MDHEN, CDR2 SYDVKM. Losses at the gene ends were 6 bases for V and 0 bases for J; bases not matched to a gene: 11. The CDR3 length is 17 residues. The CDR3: CASRRPPGTGTNYGYTF. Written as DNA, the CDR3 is TGTGCCAGCAGGCGCCCCCCCGGGACAGGGACTAACTATGGCTACACCTTC.